These T cell receptor beta chains were read from a single sample in a study of blood T cell repertoires in COVID-19. Only in-frame clones appear in the TCRdb table, and some are missing; sequencing was by immunoSEQ multiplex PCR. The table lists tens of thousands of clones, roughly 88% of them singletons. The source material was peripheral blood. The source is a human donor with active COVID-19. The donor label of this sample is uncertain. Each CDR3 is given with its conserved first and last residue. A D gene is named only where the DNA matches it firmly. Rows may omit the clone size; those that give it use once, few, many or a size class.

CDR3nt | CDR3aa | v_gene | d_gene | j_gene | abundance
TGTGCCAGCAGTTCAGCGGGGGGGCACAATGAGCAGTTCTTC | CASSSAGGHNEQFF | TRBV25-1 | TRBD2 | TRBJ2-1 | .
TGTGCCAGCAGCTTAAATTTCGGGCGGGGGGGTAACAATGAGCAGTTCTTC | CASSLNFGRGGNNEQFF | TRBV7-2 | TRBD2 | TRBJ2-1 | once
TGTGCAAGTCGGTCAGGGGGCCCCTACGAGCAGTACTTC | CASRSGGPYEQYF | TRBV12-2 | . | TRBJ2-7 | .
TGTGCCAGCAAGATACAGGGACGTCCAGCTGAAGCTTTCTTT | CASKIQGRPAEAFF | TRBV5-4 | . | TRBJ1-1 | few
TGTGCCACCAGTGATCCACTGGGACAGAAAAACACTGAAGCTTTCTTT | CATSDPLGQKNTEAFF | TRBV24-1 | TRBD1 | TRBJ1-1 | .
TGTGCCAGCGCCCGCTTCACGACAGCGGGGAGCACAGATACGCAGTATTTT | CASARFTTAGSTDTQYF | TRBV19 | TRBD2 | TRBJ2-3 | once
TGTGCCAGCTCACCCTCAGGGGGCGCCGCCGTCAGGGAGCAGTTCTTC | CASSPSGGAAVREQFF | TRBV18 | TRBD1 | TRBJ2-1 | .
TGTGCCTGGAGCGCAGGGACAGCCAATCAGCCCCAGCATTTT | CAWSAGTANQPQHF | TRBV30 | TRBD1 | TRBJ1-5 | .
TGTGCCAGCAGCTTGCGGCTAGCTCATAACAATGAGCAGTTCTTC | CASSLRLAHNNEQFF | TRBV5-6 | . | TRBJ2-1 | .
TGTGCCAGCAGCTTACAGGTTCCCGCAACTAATGAAAAACTGTTTTTT | CASSLQVPATNEKLFF | TRBV7-2 | . | TRBJ1-4 | once
TGTGCCAGCAGCTTTCGGGGTTCAACTAATGAAAAACTGTTTTTT | CASSFRGSTNEKLFF | TRBV5-6 | . | TRBJ1-4 | .
TGCGCCAGCAGCTTGGGGCAGGGGGCCGGGAACACTGAAGCTTTCTTT | CASSLGQGAGNTEAFF | TRBV5-1 | TRBD1 | TRBJ1-1 | once
TGCGCCAGCAGCTTGTTGTCGGACACCGGGGAGCTGTTTTTT | CASSLLSDTGELFF | TRBV5-1 | . | TRBJ2-2 | .
TGTGCCAGCAGCGTATTCGGTCAGGTGGGGCAGGGGGCAGATACGCAGTATTTT | CASSVFGQVGQGADTQYF | TRBV9 | TRBD1 | TRBJ2-3 | .
TGTGCCAGCAAAATGGACAGGGGAAATCAGCCCCAGCATTTT | CASKMDRGNQPQHF | TRBV2 | TRBD1 | TRBJ1-5 | .
TGTGCCAGCTCACCACCGGGAACAGGGAGCAATCAGCCCCAGCATTTT | CASSPPGTGSNQPQHF | TRBV18 | . | TRBJ1-5 | .
TGTGCCACCAGCAGAGCAAGGGGTACACAGACCCAGTACTTC | CATSRARGTQTQYF | TRBV15 | . | TRBJ2-5 | .
TGTGCCTGGAGTGTACGTGGGGACAGGGACAACACTGAAGCTTTCTTT | CAWSVRGDRDNTEAFF | TRBV30 | TRBD1 | TRBJ1-1 | .
TGTGCCAGTAGTATTACTGGCGGAGGTGCGGTCAATCAGCCCCAGCATTTT | CASSITGGGAVNQPQHF | TRBV19 | . | TRBJ1-5 | .
TGTGCCAGCACCAAAACCGGGACAGGGGGCGGTGGGAACATTCAGTACTTC | CASTKTGTGGGGNIQYF | TRBV28 | TRBD1 | TRBJ2-4 | .
TGTGCCAGCAGTTTAACAGGGAAGGAGACCCAGTACTTC | CASSLTGKETQYF | TRBV12-3/TRBV12-4 | . | TRBJ2-5 | .
TGTGCCAGCACCTTAGACAGGAGGGCAGCGCAGCGGAACACTGAAGCTTTCTTT | CASTLDRRAAQRNTEAFF | TRBV11-2 | . | TRBJ1-1 | .
TGTGCCAGTAGTATATGGACGGGAGATCAGCCCCAGCATTTT | CASSIWTGDQPQHF | TRBV19 | . | TRBJ1-5 | .
TGTGCCAGCAGGGGAAACGGGGGGGGCCCGCGCGGCACAGATACGCAGTATTTT | CASRGNGGGPRGTDTQYF | TRBV3-1/TRBV3-2 | TRBD2 | TRBJ2-3 | .
TGTGCCAGCACCCCGCTGACAAACGAAATGAACACTGAAGCTTTCTTT | CASTPLTNEMNTEAFF | TRBV27 | . | TRBJ1-1 | .
TGTGCCACCAGTGCCCCCCCCTGGGACAAGAGTCATCAGCCCCAGCATTTT | CATSAPPWDKSHQPQHF | TRBV24-1 | . | TRBJ1-5 | .
TGTGCCAGCAACCACGGGGGTAGTAATCAGCCCCAGCATTTT | CASNHGGSNQPQHF | TRBV6-5 | . | TRBJ1-5 | .
TGTGCCAGCAGTGAATATCTACTAGCGGGGGCTCAAGAGACCCAGTACTTC | CASSEYLLAGAQETQYF | TRBV25-1 | TRBD2 | TRBJ2-5 | .
TGCGCCAGCAGCTTGGTGACAGGGCCTAACTCTGGGGCCAACGTCCTGACTTTC | CASSLVTGPNSGANVLTF | TRBV5-1 | TRBD1 | TRBJ2-6 | once
TGCGCCAGCAGCGGAACAGGGCGCCCCTACGAGCAGTACTTC | CASSGTGRPYEQYF | TRBV4-3 | . | TRBJ2-7 | few
TGCGCCAGCAGTGGTAGCGGGGGGGAGGCAGATACGCAGTATTTT | CASSGSGGEADTQYF | TRBV10-1 | TRBD2 | TRBJ2-3 | .
TGTGCCAGCAGGGGGGACAGGGGAAAAGAGACCCAGTACTTC | CASRGDRGKETQYF | TRBV3-1/TRBV3-2 | TRBD1 | TRBJ2-5 | .
TGTGCCACCAGCAGAGCGCAGGGTGAAAAACTGTTTTTT | CATSRAQGEKLFF | TRBV15 | . | TRBJ1-4 | .
TGCAGCGTGGGAGCGGGGGGCTCGGCGGGCTACGAGCAGTACTTC | CSVGAGGSAGYEQYF | TRBV29-1 | TRBD2 | TRBJ2-7 | .
TGTGCCACCAGCACGGGGACACCTCAAGAGACCCAGTACTTC | CATSTGTPQETQYF | TRBV15 | . | TRBJ2-5 | once
TGTGCCACCAGTGACCCCAAGGCAGGCTCCTTCTATGGCTACACCTTC | CATSDPKAGSFYGYTF | TRBV24-1 | . | TRBJ1-2 | once
TGCGCCAGCAGCTTGGGAGGGTTGAACACTGAAGCTTTCTTT | CASSLGGLNTEAFF | TRBV5-1 | . | TRBJ1-1 | few
TGTGCCAGCAGTGACTCGAAGGAGGCCGGGGAGCTGTTTTTT | CASSDSKEAGELFF | TRBV6-4 | . | TRBJ2-2 | .
TGTGCCAGCCGTTTATCCCTAATGGTTGAGCAGTTCTTC | CASRLSLMVEQFF | TRBV2 | . | TRBJ2-1 | .
TGCGCCAGCAGCGCGGCGGGGGGGCAAGAGACCCAGTACTTC | CASSAAGGQETQYF | TRBV5-1 | TRBD2 | TRBJ2-5 | .